The clone carrying this TCR beta chain was counted only a few times. Its antigen is undetermined. The sample is drawn from a study of T-cell memory formation after mild COVID-19. Findings of the study overall: The study found balanced CD4/CD8 in clones contracting day 15 to 85 and a CD4+ lean in later expanders.

TCRdb passed the 5' RACE reads through MiXCR, listing each CDR3 protein once. The sample shows approximately 300,000 distinct CDR3 sequences, 15% of them seen only once. V lost 7 bases to trimming and J lost 1 base, with 11 bases between them. CDR1 is LNHDA, CDR2 SQIVND, per germline (reference sequence). The CDR3 consists of 14 residues. The chain has TRBV19 and TRBJ2-1; D is undetermined. Sequencing input: PBMCs or a T cell subset sorted from them (not recorded which). The TCR originated in a man aged 18 to 30 who had mild COVID-19 (a few samples of this study predate the infection). Cell type and time point are not known. CDR3 nucleotides: TGTGCCAGTACCTCGCCCGGGTCCTACAATGAGCAGTTCTTC. It is translated as CASTSPGSYNEQFF.